This T cell receptor (beta chain) was recovered during a study of T-cell memory formation after mild COVID-19. For this clonotype: Its target is not known.

Findings and caveats of the study: Cross-reactive memory appears to have joined, as suggested by some responding clones showing up in pre-infection memory.

Via MiXCR, TCRdb re-called the 5' RACE reads, giving one row per CDR3 protein. The sample yields approximately 240,000 distinct CDR3 sequences, about a sixth seen once. This TCR was sampled from a man aged 18-30 years who had mild COVID-19 (a few samples of this study predate the infection). Cell type and time point are not known. The sequencing input was PBMCs or a T cell subset sorted from them (not recorded which).

This CDR3 reads CSATLNEQFF. The CDR3, as DNA: TGCAGTGCTACTTTGAATGAGCAGTTCTTC. This chain links TRBV20-1 with TRBJ2-1; D is unclear. The germline gives CDR1 DFQATT, CDR2 SNEGSKA (reference sequence). This CDR3 comprises 10 residues. V was cut by 4 bases and J by 7 bases, with 5 bases left in between.